The TCR beta chain described here comes from a study of T-cell memory formation after mild COVID-19. Study-wide points: Whereas later expanders leaned CD4+, clones contracting day 15 to 85 showed a balanced CD4/CD8 makeup. Pre-infection memory already had some responding clones, implying cross-reactive memory joined. Clonal second-wave expansions that peaked on day 37 had unconfirmed SARS-CoV-2 specificity.

5'RACE with constant-segment primers built TCRalpha and TCRbeta cDNA libraries with UMIs. TCRdb reanalysed the 5' RACE reads using MiXCR and keeps one entry per CDR3 protein. The sample carries under 250,000 distinct CDR3 sequences, around 9.1% recorded once. This clonotype was seen more than once but under ten times. Its antigen is still unknown. Sequenced input: PBMCs or a T cell subset sorted from them (not recorded which). This TCR was recovered from a man younger than 35 who had mild COVID-19 (a few samples of this study predate the infection). Cell type and time point are not known.

The CDR3 DNA follows: TGTGCCACCAGTCACAGGGGGGGTCAGCCCCAGCATTTT. Translated: CATSHRGGQPQHF. The chain couples TRBV15 to TRBJ1-5, with 8 bases lining up with TRBD1. The CDR3 has 13 residues. Germline V CDR1 and CDR2: LNHNV, YYDKDF (reference sequence). J lost 6 bases, V lost 6 bases, and 4 bases had no gene match. Together with reference TRBV15 and TRBJ1-5, the CDR3 gives the full variable domain: DAMVIQNPRYQVTQFGKPVTLSCSQTLNHNVMYWYQQKSSQAPKLLFHYYDKDFNNEADTPDNFQSRRPNTSFCFLDIRSPGLGDTAMYLCATSHRGGQPQHFGDGTRLSIL.